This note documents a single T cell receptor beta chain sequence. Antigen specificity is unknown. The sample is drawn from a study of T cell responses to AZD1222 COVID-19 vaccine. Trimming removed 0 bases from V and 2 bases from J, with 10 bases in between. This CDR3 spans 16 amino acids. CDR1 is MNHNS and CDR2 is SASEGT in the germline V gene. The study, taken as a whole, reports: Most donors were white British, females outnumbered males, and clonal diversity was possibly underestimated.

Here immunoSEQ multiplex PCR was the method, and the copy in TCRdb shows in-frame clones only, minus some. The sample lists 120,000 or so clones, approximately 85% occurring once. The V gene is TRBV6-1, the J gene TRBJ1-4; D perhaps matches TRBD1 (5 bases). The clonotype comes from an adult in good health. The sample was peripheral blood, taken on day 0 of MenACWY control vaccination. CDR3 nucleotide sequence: TGTGCCAGCAGTGAAGCGGGACCTGTTACTAATGAAAAACTGTTTTTT. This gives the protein CASSEAGPVTNEKLFF.